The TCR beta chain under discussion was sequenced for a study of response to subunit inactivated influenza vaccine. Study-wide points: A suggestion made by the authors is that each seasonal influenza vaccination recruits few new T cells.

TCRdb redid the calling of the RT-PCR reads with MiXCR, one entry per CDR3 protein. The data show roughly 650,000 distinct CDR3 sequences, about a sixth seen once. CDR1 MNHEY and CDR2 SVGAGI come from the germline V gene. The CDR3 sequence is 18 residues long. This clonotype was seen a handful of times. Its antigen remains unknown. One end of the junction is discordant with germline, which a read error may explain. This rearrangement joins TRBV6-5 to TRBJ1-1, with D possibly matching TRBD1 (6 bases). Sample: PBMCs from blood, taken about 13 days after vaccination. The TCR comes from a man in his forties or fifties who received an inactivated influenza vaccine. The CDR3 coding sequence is TGTGCCAGCAGTTACTCGCCGGGACAAAAGGGGGAGAACACTGAAGCTTCCTTT. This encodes CASSYSPGQKGENTEASF.